The 8 T cell receptor beta chains reported below all come from one sample, sequenced in a study of T cells after somatic rescue of genetic block. TCRdb's table, derived via immunoSEQ multiplex PCR, lists solely in-frame clones and lacks some. Of about 7,400 clones listed, approximately 82% are singletons. Specimen: peripheral blood mononuclear cells (PBMCs). Source of these receptors: a boy under 18.

J is TRBJ2-3 and V is TRBV2, with TRBD2 matching over 8 bases. Germline V gene lookup returns CDR1 SNHLY and CDR2 FYNNEI. V was clipped by 6 bases and J by 4 bases; unmatched bases: 9. This CDR3 spans 15 amino acids. CDR3: CASREGLVFPDTQYF. The CDR3 DNA sequence: TGTGCCAGCAGGGAGGGACTAGTTTTTCCAGATACGCAGTATTTT.

This rearrangement joins TRBV27 to TRBJ2-3; possible D gene TRBD1, 5 bases. The germline CDR1 and CDR2 sequences are MNHEY and SMNVEV (reference sequence). This CDR3 region has 13 residues. The V end was cut by 8 bases, the J end by 3 bases, with 12 bases between. In DNA, the CDR3 is TGTGCCAGCTCAGGGTTGGGGACAGATACGCAGTATTTT. This translates into CASSGLGTDTQYF.

The chain carries TRBV11-1 and TRBJ2-7; D is unresolved. Trimming cost V 4 bases and J 5 bases, with 9 bases left between them. The CDR3 has 12 amino acids. CDR1 SGHAT and CDR2 FQDESV come from the germline V gene (reference sequence). CDR3 residues: CASSSGPDEQYF. CDR3 sequence (DNA): TGTGCCAGCAGCTCTGGTCCGGACGAGCAGTACTTC.

In this sample, this clone turned up once. The DNA of the CDR3 is TGCGCCAGCAGCTTGGATCCTCGCGACAGGGGGGCGCGTAATCAGCCCCAGCATTTT. This codes for CASSLDPRDRGARNQPQHF. The chain has TRBV5-1 and TRBJ1-5; 9 bases match TRBD1. V was pared by 0 bases and J by 4 bases, with 14 bases of the junction left unmatched. The germline V gene has CDR1 SGHRS and CDR2 YFSETQ. This CDR3 is built from 19 residues.

V usage is TRBV7-8 and J usage is TRBJ2-1; tentative D call: TRBD1 (7 bases). Trimming stripped 5 bases from V and 12 bases from J, with 23 bases between. CDR1 SGHVS and CDR2 FQNEAQ come from the germline V gene. This CDR3 is built from 15 residues. CDR3 DNA sequence: TGTGCCAGCAGCCCAGGGGGGCCCTCGCGAGGAGGGCAGTTCTTC. It translates to CASSPGGPSRGGQFF.

The chain is built from TRBV11-2 and TRBJ2-1; D may be TRBD1 (6 bases). CDR1 and CDR2 (germline): SGHAT, FQNNGV. This CDR3 comprises 16 residues. With 5 bases removed from V and 6 bases from J, the gap between germline ends came to 20 bases. The CDR3 protein is CASSRNVGLRGNEQFF. CDR3 in DNA: TGTGCCAGCAGCAGGAATGTTGGCCTCAGGGGCAATGAGCAGTTCTTC. The full variable domain, with the rest looked up from reference TRBV11-2 and TRBJ2-1, is EAGVAQSPRYKIIEKRQSVAFWCNPISGHATLYWYQQILGQGPKLLIQFQNNGVVDDSQLPKDRFSAERLKGVDSTLKIQPAKLEDSAVYLCASSRNVGLRGNEQFFGPGTRLTVL.

The chain employs TRBV7-9 and TRBJ2-5; 7 bases line up with TRBD2. This CDR3 has 15 residues. Per germline, CDR1 SEHNR and CDR2 FQNEAQ (reference sequence). V lost 5 bases, J lost 4 bases, and 10 bases stayed unmatched. The CDR3 sequence is CASSPSGGVGETQYF. In nucleotides, the CDR3 is TGTGCCAGCAGCCCCAGTGGGGGGGTTGGAGAGACCCAGTACTTC.

J is TRBJ2-1 and V is TRBV18; possibly TRBD2 for D (5 bases). This CDR3 comprises 16 residues. Germline CDR1 KGHSH, CDR2 LQKENI. V was clipped by 3 bases and J by 8 bases, with 20 bases between them. The DNA of the CDR3 is TGTGCCAGCTCACCCCCTCCTCCCGCTAGCTTCGATGAGCAGTTCTTC. This codes for CASSPPPPASFDEQFF.